This T cell receptor (beta chain) was sequenced for a study of radiotherapy plus CTLA-4 blockade in lung cancer. Study in general: Around a sixth of patients responded objectively, and roughly 30% achieved disease control. Study results and caveats: Tumor-derived TCR clones expanded in blood after radiotherapy plus ipilimumab. The best prediction of response reportedly came from early blood T cell clone dynamics, with interferon-beta.

Germline V gene data show CDR1 as SGHTS and CDR2 as YDEGEE. The CDR3 has 13 residues. The germline V and J ends were trimmed by 4 bases and 2 bases, with 10 bases remaining between them. People whose metastatic non-small-cell lung cancer was chemo-refractory got focal radiation along with CTLA-4 blockade by ipilimumab. As regards this clone: The antigen is unknown.

Produced via immunoSEQ multiplex PCR; TCRdb's table is partial and in-frame only. The data contain more than 40,000 clones, around 70% of them singletons. The rearrangement links TRBV5-8 to TRBJ2-7; a weak D match, TRBD2 (5 bases). Source: peripheral blood, taken from a patient treated with radiotherapy plus ipilimumab. This clonotype was obtained from a human donor with non-small cell lung cancer who had a partial response to radiotherapy plus ipilimumab. Written as DNA, the CDR3 is TGTGCCAGCAGCCGGACTGGGGCCTACGAGCAGTACTTC. Protein sequence: CASSRTGAYEQYF.